This T cell receptor beta chain was sequenced during a study of HIV-infected patients and healthy controls. This CDR3 spans 16 amino acids. Germline lookup yields CDR1 MDHEN and CDR2 SYDVKM. The ends were cut back, 5 bases at V and 0 bases at J, with 16 bases in the middle. TCRdb reprocessed the 5' RACE reads with MiXCR, giving one entry per CDR3 protein. Of around 64,000 distinct CDR3 sequences listed, about 16% were seen once; the top ten hold 5.5% to 7%. The clonotype comes from a human donor in good health. Specimen: CD4+ T cells from blood. The chain combines TRBV28 with TRBJ1-1, with D hard to call. CDR3 loop: CASSLPGLLLNTEAFF. CDR3 in DNA: TGTGCCAGCAGTCTTCCCGGACTTTTACTGAACACTGAAGCTTTCTTT. Full variable domain (remainder filled in from reference TRBV28 and TRBJ1-1): DVKVTQSSRYLVKRTGEKVFLECVQDMDHENMFWYRQDPGLGLRLIYFSYDVKMKEKGDIPEGYSVSREKKERFSLILESASTNQTSMYLCASSLPGLLLNTEAFFGQGTRLTVV.